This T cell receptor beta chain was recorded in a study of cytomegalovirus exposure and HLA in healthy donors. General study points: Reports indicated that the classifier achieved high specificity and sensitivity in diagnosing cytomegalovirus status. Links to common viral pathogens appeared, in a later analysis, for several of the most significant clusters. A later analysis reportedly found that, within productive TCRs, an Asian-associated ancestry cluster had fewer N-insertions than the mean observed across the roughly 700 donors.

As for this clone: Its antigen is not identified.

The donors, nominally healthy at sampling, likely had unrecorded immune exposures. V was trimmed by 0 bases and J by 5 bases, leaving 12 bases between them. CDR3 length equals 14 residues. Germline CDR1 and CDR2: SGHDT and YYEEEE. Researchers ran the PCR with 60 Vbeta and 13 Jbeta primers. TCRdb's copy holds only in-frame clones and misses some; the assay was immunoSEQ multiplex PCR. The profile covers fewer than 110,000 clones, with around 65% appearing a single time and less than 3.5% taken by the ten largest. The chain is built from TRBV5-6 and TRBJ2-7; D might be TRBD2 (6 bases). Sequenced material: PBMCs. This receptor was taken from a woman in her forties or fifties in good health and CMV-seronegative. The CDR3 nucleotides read TGTGCCAGCAGCTTGGCGGGAGAATGGAACGAGCAGTACTTC. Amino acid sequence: CASSLAGEWNEQYF.